This section outlines one T cell receptor (beta chain) sequence together with its context. This sample is part of a study of blood T cell repertoires in COVID-19. About the research overall: Material from acute and convalescent COVID-19 was sourced from the United States, Italy and Spain.

Clones were sequenced by immunoSEQ multiplex PCR, and TCRdb holds only the in-frame ones, with some missing. In the table there are approximately 240,000 clones, almost 85% of which are singletons. The germline V and J ends were trimmed by 4 bases and 0 bases, with 13 bases remaining between them. The V gene's germline CDR1 is SGHRS and CDR2 YFSETQ. The CDR3 is 16 residues long. The clonotype comes from a man over 45 with acute or convalescent COVID-19. V and J are TRBV5-1 and TRBJ1-4, with a weak D call TRBD1 (6 bases). The sequenced sample was peripheral blood. CDR3 residues: CASSEDRPATNEKLFF. CDR3 nucleotide sequence: TGCGCCAGCAGCGAGGACAGACCCGCAACTAATGAAAAACTGTTTTTT.